The next 11 T cell receptor beta chains were all read from a single sample in a study of cytotoxic CD8 clonotypes in ibrutinib-treated CLL. Here immunoSEQ multiplex PCR was the method, and the copy in TCRdb shows in-frame clones only, minus some. Of tens of thousands of clones listed, 65% to 70% are singletons. This material consisted of PBMCs, taken after 24 months of ibrutinib treatment. Receptors were obtained from a human donor with chronic lymphocytic leukemia.

The rearrangement links TRBV18 to TRBJ1-2, with 9 bases fitting TRBD1. V was pared by 6 bases and J by 6 bases, with 8 bases of the junction left unmatched. The V gene's germline CDR1 is KGHSH and CDR2 LQKENI. This CDR3 has 14 amino acids. The CDR3 is CASSPGTGSNGYTF. CDR3 DNA: TGTGCCAGCTCGCCCGGGACAGGGTCTAATGGCTACACCTTC.

The chain joins TRBV7-8 to TRBJ2-5, with D possibly TRBD1 on 6 matching bases. The V end was cut by 1 base, the J end by 5 bases, with 14 bases between. CDR3 size: 15 residues. Germline CDR1 is SGHVS and CDR2 is FQNEAQ. CDR3: CASSLVGAREETQYF. In DNA, the CDR3 is TGTGCCAGCAGCTTAGTGGGGGCGAGGGAGGAGACCCAGTACTTC.

The sample holds many counts of this clone. This rearrangement joins TRBV5-1 to TRBJ1-3, with D possibly TRBD1 on 5 matching bases. CDR1 and CDR2 from the germline V gene are SGHRS and YFSETQ. V was clipped by 0 bases and J by 4 bases, with 11 bases between them. CDR3 length equals 15 residues. CDR3 protein: CASSLAGDPGNTIYF. CDR3 nucleotides: TGCGCCAGCAGCTTGGCGGGGGACCCCGGAAACACCATATATTTT.

V and J are TRBV13 and TRBJ2-1; 11 bases are a match to TRBD2. The J segment lost 6 bases and the V segment lost 3 bases, leaving 4 bases of the junction unmatched. The V gene's germline CDR1 is PRHDT and CDR2 FYEKMQ (reference sequence). The CDR3 loop spans 15 amino acids. The CDR3 coding sequence is TGTGCCAGCAGCTTTCACCTAGCGGGAGGCAATGAGCAGTTCTTC. Its translation: CASSFHLAGGNEQFF.

Many counts were recorded for this clone. This sequence joins TRBV25-1 and TRBJ1-6; D not certain. V lost 2 bases and J lost 7, with 9 bases in between. In germline, CDR1 is MGHDK, CDR2 SYGVNS. The CDR3 spans 14 residues. CDR3 residues: CASSERQVNSPLHF. The CDR3 DNA reads TGTGCCAGCAGTGAAAGGCAGGTGAATTCACCCCTCCACTTT.

This clone occurred many times. The V and J genes are TRBV5-5 and TRBJ1-2; D perhaps matches TRBD1 (5 bases). The germline gives CDR1 SGHKS, CDR2 YYEKEE (reference sequence). There are 14 residues in the CDR3. V gave up 0 bases and J gave up 5 bases, with 11 bases separating them. The CDR3 sequence: CASSLDRWGYGYTF. The CDR3 DNA is TGTGCCAGCAGCTTGGACAGGTGGGGATATGGCTACACCTTC.

The gene calls are TRBV7-6 and TRBJ2-2; unclear D gene. Trimming took off 5 bases at V and 4 bases at J, with 11 bases between the two ends. From germline, CDR1 is SGHVS and CDR2 FNYEAQ. This CDR3 spans 14 amino acids. CDR3 sequence: CASSGRGLTGELFF. The DNA of the CDR3 is TGTGCCAGCAGCGGGCGAGGTCTCACCGGGGAGCTGTTTTTT.

The chain links TRBV7-8 to TRBJ1-2; tentatively, D is TRBD1 (6 bases). CDR1 SGHVS and CDR2 FQNEAQ come from the germline V gene. Trimming took off 4 bases at V and 4 bases at J, with 19 bases between the two ends. The CDR3 contains 16 residues. The CDR3 nucleotides read TGTGCCAGCAGCTCCGAGGTCAGGGGAAGCTCCTATGGCTACACCTTC. Residues: CASSSEVRGSSYGYTF.

The chain recombines TRBV5-1 with TRBJ2-1, with D tentatively TRBD1 (6 bases). The CDR3 sequence is 12 residues long. Between the trimmed V and J ends, which lost 4 bases and 7 bases, there was a span of 9 bases. Germline V gene sequence: CDR1 SGHRS, CDR2 YFSETQ. The CDR3 is CASSVDRNEQFF. The CDR3 DNA reads TGCGCCAGCAGCGTAGACAGGAATGAGCAGTTCTTC.

The chain is built from TRBV7-2 and TRBJ2-2; 8 positions agree with TRBD1. CDR3 length: 15 amino acids. From germline, CDR1 is SGHTA and CDR2 FQGNSA. V trimming: 5 bases; J trimming: 1 base; junction bases outside the gene matches: 3. The CDR3 bases are TGTGCCAGCAGCGCGGACAGGGTGAACACCGGGGAGCTGTTTTTT. Protein: CASSADRVNTGELFF.

In its sample, this clone was seen a few times. Written as DNA, the CDR3 is TGTGCCAGCAGCGTGACCGGGACTAGCTCCTACGAGCAGTACTTC. This sequence encodes CASSVTGTSSYEQYF. V gene TRBV9 combines with J gene TRBJ2-7, with TRBD2 matching over 8 bases. The germline V gene has CDR1 SGDLS and CDR2 YYNGEE. CDR3 length: 15 amino acids. V shed 2 bases, J shed 0 bases, and the junction held 4 bases outside the gene matches.